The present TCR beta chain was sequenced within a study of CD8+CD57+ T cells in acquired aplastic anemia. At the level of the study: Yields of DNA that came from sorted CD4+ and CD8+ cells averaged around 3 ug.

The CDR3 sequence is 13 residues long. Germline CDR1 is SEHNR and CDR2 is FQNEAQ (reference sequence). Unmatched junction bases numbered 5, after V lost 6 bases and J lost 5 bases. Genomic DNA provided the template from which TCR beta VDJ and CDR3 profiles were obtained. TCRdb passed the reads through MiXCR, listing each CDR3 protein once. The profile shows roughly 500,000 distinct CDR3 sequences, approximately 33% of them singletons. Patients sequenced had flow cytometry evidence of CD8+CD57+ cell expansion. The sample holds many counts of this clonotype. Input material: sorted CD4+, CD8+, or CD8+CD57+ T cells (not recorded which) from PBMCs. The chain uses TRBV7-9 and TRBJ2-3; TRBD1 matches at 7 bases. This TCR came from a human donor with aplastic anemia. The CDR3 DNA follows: TGTGCCAGCAGACTAAGGACAGGAGATACGCAGTATTTT. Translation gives CASRLRTGDTQYF. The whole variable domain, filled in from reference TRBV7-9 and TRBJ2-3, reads DTGVSQNPRHKITKRGQNVTFRCDPISEHNRLYWYRQTLGQGPEFLTYFQNEAQLEKSRLLSDRFSAERPKGSFSTLEIQRTEQGDSAMYLCASRLRTGDTQYFGPGTRLTVL.